Presented here are 25 T cell receptor beta chains from one specimen sequenced in a study of response to subunit inactivated influenza vaccine. In TCRdb, the RT-PCR reads were re-called with MiXCR into one record per CDR3 protein. The repertoire holds roughly 190,000 distinct CDR3 sequences, with about 12% as singletons. This sample was also put to use in a study of T cells expressing NK-cell markers. This second report adds: TCR beta cDNA was made by 5'RACE template switching with UMIs.

The source was CD8+ T cells sorted from PBMCs, collected 12 days after vaccination. These receptors originate from a man aged 50 to 59 who received an inactivated influenza vaccine.

This chain connects TRBV4-2 to TRBJ2-7, with D possibly matching TRBD1 (6 bases). The CDR3 runs 14 residues. V lost 1 base, J lost 0 bases, and 7 bases lay in between. Looked up from germline, CDR1 is LGHNA and CDR2 is YNFKEQ. CDR3 sequence: CASSQATGSYEQYF. DNA of the CDR3: TGTGCCAGCAGCCAAGCGACAGGCTCCTACGAGCAGTACTTC.

J is TRBJ2-3 and V is TRBV5-1; 14 bases match TRBD2. Germline V CDR1 and CDR2: SGHRS, YFSETQ. V dropped 3 bases and J dropped 3; count of bases not matched to a gene: 6. CDR3 length: 17 amino acids. The CDR3 region has the DNA TGCGCCAGCAGCTCGACTAGCGGGAGGGAACGGACAGATACGCAGTATTTT. Amino acid sequence: CASSSTSGRERTDTQYF.

This clonotype has a handful of counts. The chain links TRBV9 to TRBJ2-7; D is uncertain. Per germline, CDR1 SGDLS and CDR2 YYNGEE. The ends were cut back, 1 base at V and 2 bases at J, with 13 bases in the middle. The CDR3 is 15 residues long. CDR3 sequence (DNA): TGTGCCAGCAGCGTACAACCGGGCCTCGCCTACGAGCAGTACTTC. Translation: CASSVQPGLAYEQYF.

In its sample, this clonotype was seen a few times. The rearrangement joins TRBV6-4 to TRBJ2-1; D not resolved. The V gene lost 5 bases and the J gene lost 1 base, with 9 bases spanning the gap. CDR1 and CDR2 from the germline V gene are MRHNA and SNTAGT. This CDR3 region has 14 residues. The CDR3 bases are TGTGCCAGCAGTTCAAGTCATTCCTACAATGAGCAGTTCTTC. Its protein product is CASSSSHSYNEQFF.

CDR3 sequence (DNA): TGCGCCAGCAGCCAAGGTGTCTTGGGACTCGGCATTGGAAACACCATATATTTT. It is translated as CASSQGVLGLGIGNTIYF. The chain recombines TRBV4-3 with TRBJ1-3; D might be TRBD1 (5 bases). The CDR3 extends over 18 amino acids. From germline, CDR1 is LGHNA and CDR2 YSLEER. Trimming stripped 1 base from V and 3 bases from J, with 19 bases between.

The gene calls are TRBV5-6 and TRBJ1-4; D may be TRBD1 (5 bases). The germline V gene has CDR1 SGHDT and CDR2 YYEEEE. Trimming stripped 0 bases from V and 3 bases from J, with 9 bases between. The CDR3 covers 15 residues. CDR3 protein: CASSLEQTANEKLFF. The DNA for the CDR3 is TGTGCCAGCAGCTTGGAGCAGACAGCTAATGAAAAACTGTTTTTT.

The chain uses TRBV16 and TRBJ2-7; D is tentatively TRBD1 or TRBD2 (5 bases each). Germline CDR1 and CDR2: KGHSY and FQNENV. The CDR3 totals 16 residues. V lost 0 bases to trimming and J lost 2 bases, with 14 bases between them. CDR3 sequence (DNA): TGTGCCAGCAGCCAATCCGCGGGCGACAGCCCCTACGAGCAGTACTTC. This codes for CASSQSAGDSPYEQYF.

The V and J genes are TRBV28 and TRBJ2-5; no clear D gene. Trimming took off 1 base at V and 2 bases at J, with 14 bases between the two ends. Germline CDR1 and CDR2: MDHEN and SYDVKM. The length of the CDR3 is 16 residues. The CDR3 DNA is TGTGCCAGCAGTTTATTAATCCGTGAGGATCAAGAGACCCAGTACTTC. Amino acids: CASSLLIREDQETQYF. Based on the CDR3 plus reference TRBV28 and TRBJ2-5, the full variable domain is DVKVTQSSRYLVKRTGEKVFLECVQDMDHENMFWYRQDPGLGLRLIYFSYDVKMKEKGDIPEGYSVSREKKERFSLILESASTNQTSMYLCASSLLIREDQETQYFGPGTRLLVL.

The chain employs TRBV6-2 or TRBV6-3 and TRBJ2-2, with D perhaps TRBD2 (7 bases). This CDR3 spans 14 amino acids. Trimming shortened V by 2 bases and J by 5 bases, and 9 bases separated the two germline ends. In germline, CDR1 is MNHEY, CDR2 SVGEGT. In DNA, the CDR3 is TGTGCCAGCAGTTACGCGGGGGCAACCGGGGAGCTGTTTTTT. Translation: CASSYAGATGELFF.

The V gene is TRBV7-6, the J gene TRBJ2-2, with D perhaps TRBD1 (6 bases). The CDR3 is 16 residues long. Trimming took 3 bases from V and 1 from J, leaving 12 bases between them. Looked up from germline, CDR1 is SGHVS and CDR2 is FNYEAQ. In DNA, the CDR3 is TGTGCCAGCAGCTTGGAACAGGGCCGGAACACCGGGGAGCTGTTTTTT. Its protein is CASSLEQGRNTGELFF.

This clonotype turned up a few times. The V call is TRBV18, the J call TRBJ2-3; no firm D call. CDR3 length equals 16 residues. V was pared by 2 bases and J by 5 bases, with 17 bases between. Per the germline V gene, CDR1 is KGHSH and CDR2 is LQKENI. CDR3 loop: CASSPDLFRGVDTQYF. CDR3 nucleotides: TGTGCCAGCTCACCAGATTTATTCCGAGGTGTAGATACGCAGTATTTT.

The gene calls are TRBV14 and TRBJ2-7, with D perhaps matching TRBD1 or TRBD2 (5 bases each). Germline V gene sequence: CDR1 SGHDN, CDR2 FVKESK. This CDR3 contains 16 residues. Trimming pared 4 bases from V and 0 bases from J, leaving 16 bases between. Written as DNA, the CDR3 is TGTGCCAGCAGCCCCTGGGGACCCCAACTCTCCTACGAGCAGTACTTC. It translates to CASSPWGPQLSYEQYF.

The chain links TRBV28 to TRBJ1-2; unclear D gene. V was shortened by 5 bases and J by 8 bases, with 21 bases between the two germline ends. CDR3 length: 15 amino acids. Germline assignment: CDR1 MDHEN and CDR2 SYDVKM. CDR3 coding DNA: TGTGCCAGCAGTCGATCCCTTCCGGGCGTGGGAGGCTACACCTTC. Its translation is CASSRSLPGVGGYTF.

This rearrangement joins TRBV11-2 to TRBJ2-7; D may be TRBD2 (5 bases). Trimming removed 9 bases from V and 0 bases from J, with 15 bases in between. The CDR3 is 14 amino acids. Germline lookup yields CDR1 SGHAT and CDR2 FQNNGV. The CDR3 sequence is CASKRAEGSYEQYF. DNA for the CDR3: TGTGCCAGTAAACGGGCTGAGGGCTCCTACGAGCAGTACTTC.

This clonotype was picked up a small number of times. This chain joins TRBV9 and TRBJ2-7; 7 bases agree with TRBD1. From germline, CDR1 is SGDLS and CDR2 YYNGEE. The CDR3 loop spans 16 amino acids. V dropped 3 bases and J dropped 3; count of bases not matched to a gene: 12. The DNA of the CDR3 is TGTGCCAGCAGCGCGGCCCGGGACAGTATCTACTACGAGCAGTACTTC. Residues: CASSAARDSIYYEQYF.

This chain uses TRBV12-3 or TRBV12-4 with TRBJ2-3; D might be TRBD1 or TRBD2, each matching 6 bases. Trimming stripped 7 bases from V and 5 bases from J, with 22 bases between. This CDR3 comprises 16 residues. Here the CDR3 DNA reads TGTGCCAGCACTACTCCTTCCCGGGGGCCCGTAGATACGCAGTATTTT. This translates into CASTTPSRGPVDTQYF.

The gene calls are TRBV30 and TRBJ1-1; no clear D. The CDR3 sequence is 13 residues long. V was cut by 2 bases and J by 0 bases, with 7 bases left in between. Germline values: CDR1 GTSNPN, CDR2 SVGIG (reference sequence). DNA of the CDR3: TGTGCCTGGAGTACGGGGATGAACACTGAAGCTTTCTTT. It encodes CAWSTGMNTEAFF.

In its sample, this clonotype was seen many times. The V gene is TRBV7-2, the J gene TRBJ2-5, with 7 bases lining up with TRBD2. Germline CDR1 and CDR2: SGHTA and FQGNSA. The CDR3 is 15 amino acids. The V and J ends lost 7 bases and 5 bases, in that order; junction bases with no gene match: 13. The CDR3 DNA follows: TGTGCCAGCAACCTCCTAACTAGCGCATCGGAGACCCAGTACTTC. Translation: CASNLLTSASETQYF.

This clonotype was observed at least ten times. The chain is built from TRBV9 and TRBJ1-1; a possible D gene is TRBD1 (6 bases). The CDR3 consists of 14 residues. CDR1 SGDLS and CDR2 YYNGEE come from the germline V gene. Trimming took off 0 bases at V and 4 bases at J, with 10 bases between the two ends. The CDR3 DNA sequence: TGTGCCAGCAGCGTAGCTCAGGGGTCCACTGAAGCTTTCTTT. Translated, it gives CASSVAQGSTEAFF.

This clonotype showed up just a few times. V gene TRBV2 combines with J gene TRBJ1-4; no definite D call. The length of the CDR3 is 14 residues. Germline CDR1 SNHLY, CDR2 FYNNEI. The V end was cut by 6 bases, the J end by 7 bases, with 15 bases between. The CDR3 reads CASRRFETVEKLFF. Here the CDR3 DNA reads TGTGCCAGCAGGAGGTTTGAGACGGTTGAAAAACTGTTTTTT.

A few counts support this clonotype. V is TRBV4-2 and J is TRBJ2-7; the match to TRBD1 covers 8 bases. Germline CDR1 reads LGHNA; CDR2 reads YNFKEQ. The V gene end was trimmed by 8 bases and the J gene end by 3 bases; junction bases not matched to a gene: 6. The CDR3 extends over 13 amino acids. The CDR3 loop reads CASGGQGLYEQYF. Written as DNA, the CDR3 is TGTGCCAGCGGCGGACAGGGTCTCTACGAGCAGTACTTC.

This clonotype appeared a few times. The chain links TRBV6-5 to TRBJ2-7; perhaps TRBD1 as D (5 bases). The V end was cut by 1 base, the J end by 3 bases, with 10 bases between. Germline CDR1 and CDR2: MNHEY and SVGAGI. The CDR3 runs to 14 residues. CDR3 protein: CASSYLGRDYEQYF. The CDR3 DNA sequence: TGTGCCAGCAGTTACTTGGGCAGGGACTACGAGCAGTACTTC.

Only a few counts were recorded for this clonotype. The chain employs TRBV20-1 and TRBJ2-7; a weak D match, TRBD2 (7 bases). This CDR3 is 13 amino acids long. Germline V gene sequence: CDR1 DFQATT, CDR2 SNEGSKA (reference sequence). V dropped 0 bases and J dropped 2 bases, with 8 bases sitting between them. The CDR3 nucleotides read TGCAGTGCTAGAGACGGGGGGCCCTACGAGCAGTACTTC. It encodes CSARDGGPYEQYF.

The genes are TRBV7-9 and TRBJ2-2; possible D gene TRBD2, 5 bases. The CDR3 consists of 15 residues. The V gene's germline CDR1 is SEHNR and CDR2 FQNEAQ (reference sequence). V was trimmed by 1 base and J by 5 bases, leaving 11 bases between them. CDR3 sequence reads: CASSLVSGQTGELFF. CDR3 DNA: TGTGCCAGCAGCTTAGTCAGCGGCCAAACCGGGGAGCTGTTTTTT.

The chain uses TRBV27 and TRBJ2-7; 7 bases align to TRBD1. This CDR3 spans 13 amino acids. V lost 5 bases to trimming and J lost 7 bases; unmatched junction nucleotides: 8. In germline, CDR1 is MNHEY, CDR2 SMNVEV (reference sequence). DNA for the CDR3: TGTGCCAGCAGTCTACTAACAGGGGAGGAGCAGTACTTC. Translated: CASSLLTGEEQYF.